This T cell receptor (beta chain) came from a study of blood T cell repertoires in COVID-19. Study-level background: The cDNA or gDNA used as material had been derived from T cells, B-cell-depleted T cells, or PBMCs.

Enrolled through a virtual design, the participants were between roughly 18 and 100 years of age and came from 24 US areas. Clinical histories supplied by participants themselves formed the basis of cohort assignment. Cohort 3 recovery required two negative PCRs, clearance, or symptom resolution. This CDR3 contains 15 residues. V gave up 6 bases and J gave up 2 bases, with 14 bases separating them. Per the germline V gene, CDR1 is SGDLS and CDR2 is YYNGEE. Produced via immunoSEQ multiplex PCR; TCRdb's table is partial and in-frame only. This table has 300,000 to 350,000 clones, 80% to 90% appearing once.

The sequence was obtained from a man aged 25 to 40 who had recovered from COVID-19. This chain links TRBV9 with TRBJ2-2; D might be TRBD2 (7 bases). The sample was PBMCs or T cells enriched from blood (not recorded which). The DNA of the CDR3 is TGTGCCAGCACCAGGGGAGGGACAAACACCGGGGAGCTGTTTTTT. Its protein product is CASTRGGTNTGELFF.